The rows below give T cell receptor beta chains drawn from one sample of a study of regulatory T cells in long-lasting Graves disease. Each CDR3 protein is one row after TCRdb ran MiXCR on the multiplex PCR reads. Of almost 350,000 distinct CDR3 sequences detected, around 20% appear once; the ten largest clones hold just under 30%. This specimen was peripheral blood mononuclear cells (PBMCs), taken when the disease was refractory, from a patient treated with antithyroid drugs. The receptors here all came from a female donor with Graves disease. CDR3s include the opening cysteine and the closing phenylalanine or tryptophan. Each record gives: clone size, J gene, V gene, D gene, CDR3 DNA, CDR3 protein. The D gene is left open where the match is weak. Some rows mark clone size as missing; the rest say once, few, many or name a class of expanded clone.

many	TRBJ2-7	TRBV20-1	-	TGCAGTGCTAGAGATGGGCTAAGGGTTCTCCGCGAGCAGTACTTC	CSARDGLRVLREQYF
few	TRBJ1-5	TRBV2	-	TGTGCCAGCAGACAGGGTTATAGCAATCAGCCCCAGCATTTT	CASRQGYSNQPQHF
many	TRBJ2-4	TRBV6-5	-	TGTGCCAGCAGTTACGGCGCCAAAAACATTCAGTACTTC	CASSYGAKNIQYF
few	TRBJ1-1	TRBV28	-	TGTGCCAGCAGCCTTTCCCCCTACCCGCTGACAGGTGATGGTGGAGCTTTCTTT	CASSLSPYPLTGDGGAFF
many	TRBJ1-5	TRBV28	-	TGTGCCAGCAGTTTACGGTATAGCAATCAGCCCCAGCATTTT	CASSLRYSNQPQHF
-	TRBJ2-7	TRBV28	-	TGTGCCAGCGGCGTCCAGCTCCGGATTGAGTACTTC	CASGVQLRIEYF
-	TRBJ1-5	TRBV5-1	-	TGCGCCAGCAGCCGGGAGGGGATCAATCAGCCCCAGCATTTT	CASSREGINQPQHF
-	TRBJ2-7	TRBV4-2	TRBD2	TGTGCCAGCAGCCAAGGCGGGGGGGGCTACGAGCAGTACTTC	CASSQGGGGYEQYF
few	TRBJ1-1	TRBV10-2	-	TGCGCCAGCAGTGTTTACGGAAACACTGAAGCTTTCTTT	CASSVYGNTEAFF
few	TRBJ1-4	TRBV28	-	TGTGCCAGCAGCCGGGCGGGGGCAAGTGAAAAACTGTTTTTT	CASSRAGASEKLFF
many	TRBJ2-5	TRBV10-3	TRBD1	TGTGCCATCAGTGAGTCCGCCCGGGGACAGCAAGAGACCCAGTACTTC	CAISESARGQQETQYF
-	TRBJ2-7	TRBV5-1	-	TGCGCCAGCAGCTTAAGGGTGGCTTCCCCCGAGCAGTACTTC	CASSLRVASPEQYF
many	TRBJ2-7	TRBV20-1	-	TGCAGTGCTAGAGAGTGGTCCGGGCCCGCCAACGAGCAGTACTTC	CSAREWSGPANEQYF
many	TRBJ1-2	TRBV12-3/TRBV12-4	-	TGTGCCAGCAGTCCCAGGGTTTCCCCACGCCATGGCTACACCTTC	CASSPRVSPRHGYTF
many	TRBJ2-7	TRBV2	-	TGTGCCAGCAGTTTAATTAGCGGAGCTTCCTACGAGCAGTACTTC	CASSLISGASYEQYF
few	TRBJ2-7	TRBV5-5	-	TGTGCCAGCAGCTTGGAAGGGACACCTCAAGCTCGGGAGCAGTACTTC	CASSLEGTPQAREQYF
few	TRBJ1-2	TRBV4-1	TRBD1	TGCGCCAGCAGCCATACCGGGACAGGGGATGGCTACACCTTC	CASSHTGTGDGYTF
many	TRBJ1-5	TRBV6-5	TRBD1	TGTGCCAGCAGTTCCCGGCTCGGACAGGGAATCAATCAGCCCCAGCATTTT	CASSSRLGQGINQPQHF
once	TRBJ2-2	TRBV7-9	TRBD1	TGTGCCAGCAGCCCCAGGGGGTTCACCGGGGAGCTGTTTTTT	CASSPRGFTGELFF
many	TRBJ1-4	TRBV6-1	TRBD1	TGTGCCAGCAGTCGCGGACAGGGGAATGAAAAACTGTTTTTT	CASSRGQGNEKLFF
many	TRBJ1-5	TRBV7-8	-	TGTGCCAGCAGCTTAGAACGCCCTCAGCCCCAGCATTTT	CASSLERPQPQHF
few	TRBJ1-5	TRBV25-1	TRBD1	TGTGCCAGGGAACAGGGGGCGAATCAGCCCCAGCATTTT	CAREQGANQPQHF
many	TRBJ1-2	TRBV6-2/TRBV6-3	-	TGTGCCAGCAGTGACGCGGGGTACTATGGCTACACCTTC	CASSDAGYYGYTF
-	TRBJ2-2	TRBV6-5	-	TGTGCCAGCAGTTACTCGTTCGGGGCCGGGGAGCTGTTTTTT	CASSYSFGAGELFF